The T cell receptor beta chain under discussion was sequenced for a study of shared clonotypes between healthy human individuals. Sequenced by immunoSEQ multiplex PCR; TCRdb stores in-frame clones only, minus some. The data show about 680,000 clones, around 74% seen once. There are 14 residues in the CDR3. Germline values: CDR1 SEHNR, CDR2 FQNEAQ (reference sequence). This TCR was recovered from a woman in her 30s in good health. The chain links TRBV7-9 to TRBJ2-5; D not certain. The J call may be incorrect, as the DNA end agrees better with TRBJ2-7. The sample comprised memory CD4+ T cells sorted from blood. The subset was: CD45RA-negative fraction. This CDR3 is CASSLLSGDYEQYF. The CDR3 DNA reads TGTGCCAGCAGCTTACTATCTGGGGACTACGAGCAGTACTTC.